This T cell receptor beta chain was identified in a study of T cells in Graves' hyperthyroidism and ophthalmopathy. In this sample, this clonotype turned up many times. Antigen unknown. The CDR3 runs to 13 residues. The V gene's germline CDR1 is SNHLY and CDR2 FYNNEI. The V gene end was trimmed by 9 bases and the J gene end by 2 bases; junction bases not matched to a gene: 4. Exclusion criteria comprised uncontrolled infection, other autoimmune disease, pregnancy or lactation. Together with thyroid ultrasound, orbital computed tomography, serum thyroxine and TRAb, clinical symptoms were used for diagnoses. PBMCs were derived from 9.5 to 10 ml fresh peripheral blood. The study, taken as a whole, reports: Ophthalmopathy, as predicted by the model, came a median roughly 6.8 months after the prediction.

What was amplified from RNA transcripts were TCR beta CDR3 regions. An initial round of RT-PCR targeting the TCR CDR3 relied on the HTBI primer set. Via MiXCR, TCRdb re-called the multiplex PCR reads, giving one row per CDR3 protein. The table shows approximately 430,000 distinct CDR3 sequences, with 15% to 19% occurring only once. This sequence was found in a woman in her late teens or twenties with Graves' hyperthyroidism. The V gene is TRBV2, the J gene TRBJ2-3; TRBD2 matches 8 bases. The sample comprised blood. The CDR3 DNA follows: TGTGCCAGTAGCGGGGCGACCACAGATACGCAGTATTTT. The encoded protein is CASSGATTDTQYF.